The clone carrying this T cell receptor (beta chain) showed up many times. The antigen remains undetermined. The entry originates in a study of CD8 T cells in ankylosing spondylitis. Each CDR3 protein gets one entry after TCRdb re-called the 5' RACE reads with MiXCR. The sample comprises roughly 130,000 distinct CDR3 sequences, about 7% of which are singletons, and more than 10% rests with the top ten. Germline lookup yields CDR1 SGHRS and CDR2 YFSETQ. The V segment lost 4 bases and the J segment 8 bases; nucleotides outside the gene matches: 11. The length of the CDR3 is 16 residues. Broader study findings: Typical of ankylosing spondylitis blood, it appeared, was a TCR beta motif of fewer than 10 highly homologous variants.

This chain links TRBV5-1 with TRBJ1-3, with 11 bases identical to TRBD1. This sequence was found in a male donor with ankylosing spondylitis or in good health (not recorded which). Specimen: blood, either unsorted or a sorted T cell fraction (not recorded which). This CDR3 reads CASSGGQGVPVDTIYF. The CDR3 DNA sequence: TGCGCCAGCAGCGGGGGACAGGGGGTGCCGGTCGACACCATATATTTT.